A single sample is the source of the 28 T cell receptor beta chains below, sequenced in a study of T cells after yellow fever vaccination. TCRdb reprocessed the 5' RACE reads with MiXCR, giving one entry per CDR3 protein. This table holds a few hundred thousand distinct CDR3 sequences, approximately 3.8% found once. Sequenced here: PBMCs, sampled on the day of the yellow fever booster vaccination. Source of these receptors: a young man who received the YFV17D yellow fever vaccine.

This clonotype was seen ten or more times. The rearrangement links TRBV5-1 to TRBJ1-2; no firm D call. Germline CDR1 is SGHRS and CDR2 is YFSETQ. CDR3 length: 16 amino acids. V shed 2 bases and J shed 6 bases, with 20 bases lying between them. In DNA form, the CDR3 reads TGCGCCAGCAGCTTTGGCAGGTGGGAGGCTATTGATGGCTACACCTTC. Translating it yields CASSFGRWEAIDGYTF.

This clonotype was picked up many times. The rearrangement uses TRBV19 and TRBJ2-5; possible D gene TRBD2, 7 bases. With 5 bases removed from V and 1 base from J, the gap between germline ends came to 14 bases. The CDR3 runs 15 residues. Germline CDR1 and CDR2: LNHDA and SQIVND (reference sequence). The CDR3 bases are TGTGCCAGTAGTGTATACGGGGGGCCCCAAGAGACCCAGTACTTC. Translating gives CASSVYGGPQETQYF.

The chain recombines TRBV7-9 with TRBJ1-2; 8 positions agree with TRBD1. This CDR3 spans 16 amino acids. The J segment lost 5 bases and the V segment lost 4 bases, leaving 12 bases of the junction unmatched. Germline CDR1 is SEHNR and CDR2 is FQNEAQ (reference sequence). The CDR3 reads CASSSTTQGAGYGYTF. The CDR3 DNA follows: TGTGCCAGCAGCTCGACCACGCAGGGGGCTGGGTATGGCTACACCTTC.

The rearrangement joins TRBV11-2 to TRBJ2-2; the D call may be TRBD1 or TRBD2 (5 bases each). The V gene's germline CDR1 is SGHAT and CDR2 FQNNGV. The CDR3 covers 14 residues. Trimming cost V 5 bases and J 9 bases, with 16 bases left between them. The DNA of the CDR3 is TGTGCCAGCAGCACCGGGACGTATGACCGGGAGCTGTTTTTT. Its protein is CASSTGTYDRELFF.

V usage is TRBV28 and J usage is TRBJ2-7; 8 nucleotides align to TRBD2. The germline gives CDR1 MDHEN, CDR2 SYDVKM. This CDR3 comprises 13 residues. Losses at the gene ends were 5 bases for V and 3 bases for J; bases not matched to a gene: 3. The CDR3 DNA follows: TGTGCCAGCAGTGACGGGGGGGGCTACGAGCAGTACGTC. Translated: CASSDGGGYEQYV.

There are a few counts of this clonotype. This sequence joins TRBV11-2 and TRBJ1-4, with 7 nucleotides matching TRBD1. Germline V gene sequence: CDR1 SGHAT, CDR2 FQNNGV. V lost 4 bases to trimming and J lost 7 bases; unmatched junction nucleotides: 6. The CDR3 loop spans 14 amino acids. The CDR3 DNA reads as TGTGCCAGCAGCTCCCTAGGGGGCCGTGAAAAACTGTTTTTT. Its translation is CASSSLGGREKLFF.

This clonotype appeared many times. J is TRBJ2-7 and V is TRBV9, with 8 bases lining up with TRBD1. V gave up 4 bases and J gave up 4 bases; unmatched junction bases: 1. The length of the CDR3 is 12 residues. Germline assignment: CDR1 SGDLS and CDR2 YYNGEE. The CDR3 DNA reads as TGTGCCAGCAGCACAGGGGGGTACGAGCAGTACTTC. Its protein is CASSTGGYEQYF.

This clonotype was detected many times. The V and J genes are TRBV9 and TRBJ2-3; TRBD2 aligns across 8 bases. CDR1 is SGDLS and CDR2 is YYNGEE in the germline V gene. The CDR3 loop spans 15 amino acids. V trimming: 6 bases; J trimming: 2 bases; junction bases outside the gene matches: 8. The CDR3 nucleotides are TGTGCCAGCACCCCGGGGGGGGCAATCACAGATACGCAGTATTTT. Protein product: CASTPGGAITDTQYF.

The table lists this clonotype with many counts. The chain joins TRBV4-2 to TRBJ2-7, with 8 bases that match TRBD1. Per the germline V gene, CDR1 is LGHNA and CDR2 is YNFKEQ. V trimming: 1 base; J trimming: 3 bases; junction bases outside the gene matches: 5. CDR3 length: 15 amino acids. This CDR3 reads CASSQGPGQGYEQYF. The CDR3 coding sequence is TGTGCCAGCAGCCAAGGCCCCGGACAGGGCTACGAGCAGTACTTC.

This clonotype appeared a few times. V gene TRBV11-2 combines with J gene TRBJ2-7; 10 bases line up with TRBD1. The germline gives CDR1 SGHAT, CDR2 FQNNGV. The CDR3 contains 15 residues. The trim removed 5 bases at V and 3 bases at J, leaving 7 bases unmatched. As DNA, the CDR3 is TGTGCCAGCAGCAACCCCGGGACAGGGGTCTACGAGCAGTACTTC. This codes for CASSNPGTGVYEQYF.

A few counts support this clonotype. The chain couples TRBV15 to TRBJ2-5; 9 bases fit TRBD2. The CDR3 length is 17 residues. The ends lost 4 bases at V and 3 bases at J; junction bases unmatched: 12. CDR1 LNHNV and CDR2 YYDKDF come from the germline V gene (reference sequence). This CDR3 is CATSTQTGLAIKETQYF. CDR3 coding DNA: TGTGCCACCAGCACACAAACCGGACTAGCGATTAAAGAGACCCAGTACTTC.

This clonotype appeared many times. The CDR3 DNA reads as TGTGCCAGCAGCTTAGCCAGGCGGGACGGCGTCAATCAGCCCCAGCATTTT. The encoded protein is CASSLARRDGVNQPQHF. The chain has TRBV7-9 and TRBJ1-5, with a tentative D call TRBD1 (5 bases). CDR1 and CDR2 (germline): SEHNR, FQNEAQ (reference sequence). This CDR3 comprises 17 residues. The germline V and J ends were trimmed by 0 bases and 3 bases, with 15 bases remaining between them.

This clonotype was observed at least ten times. The chain employs TRBV5-6 and TRBJ2-3; the match to TRBD2 covers 10 bases. The germline CDR1 and CDR2 sequences are SGHDT and YYEEEE. J gave up 0 bases and V 5 bases, and 3 bases lay outside the gene matches. The CDR3 covers 15 residues. The CDR3 nucleotides are TGTGCCAGCAGAATAGCGGGGGGCAGCACAGATACGCAGTATTTT. This codes for CASRIAGGSTDTQYF.

This clonotype was counted ten times or more. The rearrangement joins TRBV19 to TRBJ2-1; possibly TRBD1 or TRBD2 for D (5 bases each). Per the germline V gene, CDR1 is LNHDA and CDR2 is SQIVND (reference sequence). The CDR3 runs 15 residues. Deletions cut 0 bases from V and 3 bases from J, with 9 bases between. The CDR3 region has the DNA TGTGCCAGTAGTATAGAGGGGGTTTTCTACAATGAGCAGTTCTTC. This translates into CASSIEGVFYNEQFF.

The V call is TRBV19, the J call TRBJ2-4, with 8 bases that match TRBD1. The V and J ends lost 11 bases and 2 bases, in that order; junction bases with no gene match: 8. CDR3 length equals 14 residues. Per germline, CDR1 LNHDA and CDR2 SQIVND (reference sequence). The CDR3 sequence: CAGTGRAPKNIQYF. The CDR3 nucleotides are TGTGCCGGGACAGGACGGGCGCCCAAAAACATTCAGTACTTC.

The table lists this clonotype with many counts. The chain is built from TRBV7-3 and TRBJ2-2; D uncertain. The CDR3 contains 17 residues. V lost 5 bases and J 6 bases, leaving 22 bases between the germline ends. Germline V gene lookup returns CDR1 SGHTA and CDR2 FQGTGA. The CDR3 protein is CASSASSGSFLAGELFF. CDR3 sequence (DNA): TGTGCCAGCAGCGCTTCCTCGGGCAGCTTCCTGGCCGGGGAGCTGTTTTTT.

This clonotype has a count of ten or more. The chain is built from TRBV28 and TRBJ2-7, with 7 bases lining up with TRBD1. The CDR3 spans 14 residues. The germline V gene encodes CDR1 MDHEN and CDR2 SYDVKM. The V segment lost 7 bases and the J segment 6 bases; nucleotides outside the gene matches: 12. CDR3 DNA sequence: TGTGCCAGCATCCCCGCGACAGGGCAAGGCGAGCAGTACGTC. This gives the protein CASIPATGQGEQYV.

This clonotype was detected ten times or more. This sequence joins TRBV7-2 and TRBJ2-7; D gene ambiguous. CDR3 length: 14 residues. Germline V gene lookup returns CDR1 SGHTA and CDR2 FQGNSA. V shed 1 base and J shed 6 bases, with 13 bases lying between them. DNA for the CDR3: TGTGCCAGCAGCTTAGTTCCGGTTAGCAGCGAGCAGTACGTC. Translated, it gives CASSLVPVSSEQYV.

In this sample, this clonotype turned up a few times. The chain is built from TRBV7-8 and TRBJ1-2; a weak D match, TRBD1 (5 bases). Per germline, CDR1 SGHVS and CDR2 FQNEAQ. The CDR3 has 15 residues. Between the trimmed V and J ends, which lost 1 base and 1 base, there was a span of 10 bases. The CDR3 here is CASSLGAGLNYGYTF. CDR3 nucleotide sequence: TGTGCCAGCAGCTTAGGAGCGGGGCTTAACTATGGCTACACCTTC. Full variable domain (outside the CDR3, taken from reference TRBV7-8 and TRBJ1-2): GAGVSQSPRYKVAKRGQDVALRCDPISGHVSLFWYQQALGQGPEFLTYFQNEAQLDKSGLPSDRFFAERPEGSVSTLKIQRTQQEDSAVYLCASSLGAGLNYGYTFGSGTRLTVV.

This clonotype was seen repeatedly, ten times or more. The V gene is TRBV11-2, the J gene TRBJ2-3, with 10 positions matching TRBD2. The CDR3 covers 16 residues. Looked up from germline, CDR1 is SGHAT and CDR2 is FQNNGV. J lost 3 bases, V lost 1 base, and 4 bases had no gene match. CDR3 in DNA: TGTGCCAGCAGCTTAGGGCCAGCGGGGGGGACAGATACGCAGTATTTT. It specifies CASSLGPAGGTDTQYF.

In this sample, this clonotype turned up a few times. In nucleotides, the CDR3 is TGCGCCAGCAGCCATAATATGGGGCAGCAGCGAGAGCAGTTCTTC. Its protein product is CASSHNMGQQREQFF. The chain combines TRBV4-1 with TRBJ2-1, with D perhaps matching TRBD1 (5 bases). V lost 3 bases and J lost 10, with 19 bases in between. Germline V CDR1 and CDR2: MGHRA, YSYEKL. The CDR3 contains 15 residues.

This clonotype was picked up a small number of times. The rearrangement uses TRBV5-1 and TRBJ1-5, with 7 bases lining up with TRBD1. The V and J ends lost 0 bases and 1 base, in that order; junction bases with no gene match: 7. CDR3 length: 17 amino acids. CDR1 and CDR2 (germline): SGHRS, YFSETQ. The CDR3 DNA is TGCGCCAGCAGCTTGGCTCCACAGGGGATGAGCAATCAGCCCCAGCATTTT. Translated, it gives CASSLAPQGMSNQPQHF.

This clonotype was counted many times. The genes are TRBV28 and TRBJ2-7; 10 bases agree with TRBD2. CDR1 is MDHEN and CDR2 is SYDVKM in the germline V gene. With 5 bases clipped from V and 2 bases from J, the junction kept 9 bases outside the gene matches. CDR3 length: 16 residues. CDR3 in DNA: TGTGCCAGCAGTGATCTAGCGGGGGCTCATCCCTACGAGCAGTACTTC. Translated: CASSDLAGAHPYEQYF. Using reference TRBV28 and TRBJ2-7 for the parts outside the CDR3, the full variable domain is DVKVTQSSRYLVKRTGEKVFLECVQDMDHENMFWYRQDPGLGLRLIYFSYDVKMKEKGDIPEGYSVSREKKERFSLILESASTNQTSMYLCASSDLAGAHPYEQYFGPGTRLTVT.

This clonotype was seen ten or more times. The V and J genes are TRBV9 and TRBJ1-5; tentative D call: TRBD1 (5 bases). CDR3 length equals 16 residues. V lost 4 bases and J lost 2, with 16 bases in between. The germline V gene encodes CDR1 SGDLS and CDR2 YYNGEE. The CDR3 here is CASSPRDGRGNQPQHF. For the CDR3, the DNA is TGTGCCAGCAGCCCCCGGGACGGACGAGGCAATCAGCCCCAGCATTTT.

The chain links TRBV20-1 to TRBJ2-1; 8 nucleotides align to TRBD1. With 0 bases clipped from V and 6 bases from J, the junction kept 4 bases outside the gene matches. Germline CDR1 DFQATT, CDR2 SNEGSKA (reference sequence). CDR3 length: 14 residues. As DNA, the CDR3 is TGCAGTGCTAGAGATCAGGGGGCGGGCAATGAGCAGTTCTTC. The encoded protein is CSARDQGAGNEQFF.

This clonotype was observed a handful of times. This rearrangement joins TRBV27 to TRBJ1-1; D is undetermined. V was trimmed by 0 bases and J by 3 bases, leaving 14 bases between them. This CDR3 contains 16 residues. Germline assignment: CDR1 MNHEY and CDR2 SMNVEV (reference sequence). As DNA, the CDR3 is TGTGCCAGCAGTTTATCGCCGGGATACGGGGACACTGAAGCTTTCTTT. Residues: CASSLSPGYGDTEAFF.

The chain employs TRBV29-1 and TRBJ2-1; TRBD2 matches 12 bases. Germline-derived CDR1 and CDR2 are SQVTM and ANQGSEA. This CDR3 is 18 amino acids long. Trimming removed 0 bases from V and 4 bases from J; junction bases left unmatched: 10. The DNA of the CDR3 is TGCAGCGTTGAAGATGATACTAGCGGGGGGCGTCGGTACAATGAGCAGTTCTTC. It codes for CSVEDDTSGGRRYNEQFF.

V usage is TRBV6-5 and J usage is TRBJ2-7; tentative D call: TRBD1 (6 bases). The CDR3 has 13 amino acids. The germline CDR1 and CDR2 sequences are MNHEY and SVGAGI. Trimming pared 5 bases from V and 0 bases from J, leaving 8 bases between. Written as DNA, the CDR3 is TGTGCCAGCAGTAGGACAGCCTCCTACGAGCAGTACTTC. Translating gives CASSRTASYEQYF.